The 15 T cell receptor beta chains below come from one sample, sequenced in a study of control samples from healthy donors and cancer patients. Some clones are missing from TCRdb's copy, which holds only in-frame ones; the method was immunoSEQ multiplex PCR. Altogether roughly 130,000 clones are present, about 95% being singletons, with the ten largest covering 3.6%. The source material was blood. The receptors come from a man younger than 40 in good health.

The V gene is TRBV29-1, the J gene TRBJ2-1; D possibly uses TRBD1 or TRBD2 (5 bases each). CDR1 and CDR2 from the germline V gene are SQVTM and ANQGSEA. The CDR3 loop spans 11 amino acids. V lost 2 bases to trimming and J lost 12 bases, with 11 bases between them. DNA of the CDR3: TGCAGCGTTGAACAGGGCGAGGGGCAGTTCTTC. As protein: CSVEQGEGQFF.

This chain links TRBV30 with TRBJ2-1; TRBD1 is a possible D gene (5 bases). The CDR3 consists of 14 residues. Trimming cost V 0 bases and J 8 bases, with 14 bases left between them. Per the germline V gene, CDR1 is GTSNPN and CDR2 is SVGIG (reference sequence). In DNA, the CDR3 is TGTGCCTGGAGTGTTGGATTAGGGGCCCATGAGCAGTTCTTC. Its protein is CAWSVGLGAHEQFF. Full variable domain (outside the CDR3, taken from reference TRBV30 and TRBJ2-1): SQTIHQWPATLVQPVGSPLSLECTVEGTSNPNLYWYRQAAGRGLQLLFYSVGIGQISSEVPQNLSASRPQDRQFILSSKKLLLSDSGFYLCAWSVGLGAHEQFFGPGTRLTVL.

This chain uses TRBV5-3 with TRBJ1-6; D is undetermined. TRBV5-3 is an ORF, with its function uncertain. The CDR3 spans 13 residues. V was shortened by 4 bases and J by 7 bases, with 9 bases between the two germline ends. DNA for the CDR3: TGTGCCAGAAGCCGAGGGAGGAATTCACCCCTCCACTTT. Residues: CARSRGRNSPLHF.

The chain joins TRBV20-1 to TRBJ1-2; 8 bases map to TRBD1. CDR1 and CDR2 (germline): DFQATT, SNEGSKA (reference sequence). Unmatched junction bases numbered 4, after V lost 6 bases and J lost 7 bases. CDR3 length: 11 amino acids. CDR3 DNA: TGCAGTGCCCCCGGACAGGGTGGCTACACCTTC. It codes for CSAPGQGGYTF.

This clone counts as medium-sized. The same CDR3 arises from other DNA sequences in this sample as well. The chain has TRBV19 and TRBJ2-1, with TRBD2 matching over 9 bases. V shed 3 bases and J 2 bases; nucleotides not matched to a gene: 2. CDR3 length equals 15 residues. Germline V gene sequence: CDR1 LNHDA, CDR2 SQIVND (reference sequence). The DNA of the CDR3 is TGTGCCAGTAGTATCACTAGCGGGCCCTACAATGAGCAGTTCTTC. Translating it yields CASSITSGPYNEQFF.

A note on this clone: The germline gene is not matched at one end of the junction; a read error may be the cause. The J gene is TRBJ2-3, the V gene TRBV4-3; D gene unclear. The germline V gene encodes CDR1 LGHNA and CDR2 YSLEER. The CDR3 loop spans 15 amino acids. The CDR3 DNA reads TGCGCCAGCAGCCAATATTCGGCGAGCACAGATACACAGTATTTT. Translation: CASSQYSASTDTQYF.

V and J are TRBV7-8 and TRBJ2-6; no firm D call. Deletions cut 7 bases from V and 4 bases from J, with 23 bases between. Germline CDR1 is SGHVS and CDR2 is FQNEAQ. CDR3 length: 18 amino acids. CDR3 protein: CASNLPPGLALGANVLTF. CDR3 sequence (DNA): TGTGCCAGCAACCTCCCGCCCGGGTTGGCTCTGGGGGCCAACGTCCTGACTTTC. The full variable domain, its missing parts supplied by reference TRBV7-8 and TRBJ2-6, is GAGVSQSPRYKVAKRGQDVALRCDPISGHVSLFWYQQALGQGPEFLTYFQNEAQLDKSGLPSDRFFAERPEGSVSTLKIQRTQQEDSAVYLCASNLPPGLALGANVLTFGAGSRLTVL.

This clone appeared once. This chain links TRBV7-9 with TRBJ2-2; D gene uncertain. Trimming removed 0 bases from V and 1 base from J, with 9 bases in between. The CDR3 runs to 16 residues. Per the germline V gene, CDR1 is SEHNR and CDR2 is FQNEAQ (reference sequence). The CDR3 DNA sequence: TGTGCCAGCAGCTTAGCGGCCCTTAGGAACACCGGGGAGCTGTTTTTT. Encoded protein: CASSLAALRNTGELFF.

V usage is TRBV3-1 (or the pseudogene TRBV3-2) and J usage is TRBJ2-7; tentative D call: TRBD1 (7 bases). This CDR3 comprises 14 residues. Trimming removed 4 bases at V and 7 bases at J, with 17 bases between. From germline, CDR1 is LGHDT and CDR2 YNNKEL (reference sequence). CDR3 DNA: TGTGCCAGCAGCCCGCGCGGGACAGACGGGGAGCAGTACTTC. This translates into CASSPRGTDGEQYF.

This sequence joins TRBV12-5 and TRBJ1-4, with D unresolved. Deletions cut 4 bases from V and 0 bases from J, with 15 bases between. This CDR3 spans 17 amino acids. The germline gives CDR1 LGHNT, CDR2 FRNRAP. CDR3 amino acids: CASGYRDGFATNEKLFF. The CDR3 DNA sequence: TGTGCTAGTGGTTACCGGGATGGTTTTGCAACTAATGAAAAACTGTTTTTT.

V is TRBV7-2 and J is TRBJ2-1, with TRBD1 identical over 7 bases. The junction had 6 bases not matched to a gene; V was cut back by 2 bases and J by 5 bases. The CDR3 runs 15 residues. Germline V CDR1 and CDR2: SGHTA, FQGNSA. CDR3 loop: CASSLTGDPNNEQFF. DNA of the CDR3: TGTGCCAGCAGCTTAACAGGGGACCCCAACAATGAGCAGTTCTTC.

The chain recombines TRBV2 with TRBJ2-5; TRBD2 agrees at 8 bases. The V gene's germline CDR1 is SNHLY and CDR2 FYNNEI. With 6 bases clipped from V and 2 bases from J, the junction kept 5 bases outside the gene matches. The CDR3 spans 14 residues. CDR3 residues: CASRLTSDQETQYF. CDR3 DNA sequence: TGTGCCAGCAGGTTGACTAGCGATCAAGAGACCCAGTACTTC.

The rearrangement uses TRBV6-5 and TRBJ2-2; a possible D gene is TRBD1 (6 bases). Germline CDR1 reads MNHEY; CDR2 reads SVGAGI. This CDR3 has 15 amino acids. With 5 bases removed from V and 2 bases from J, the gap between germline ends came to 12 bases. CDR3 amino acids: CASSTDRKNTGELFF. CDR3 DNA: TGTGCCAGCAGTACAGACAGGAAAAACACCGGGGAGCTGTTTTTT.

The chain couples TRBV5-6 to TRBJ1-2; the D gene is possibly TRBD1 (5 bases). The CDR3 has 15 residues. The germline V gene has CDR1 SGHDT and CDR2 YYEEEE. Trimming removed 0 bases from V and 2 bases from J, with 11 bases in between. CDR3 nucleotides: TGTGCCAGCAGCTTGGTAGACAGCATAAACTATGGCTACACCTTC. Translating gives CASSLVDSINYGYTF.

The V and J genes are TRBV3-1 (or the pseudogene TRBV3-2) and TRBJ2-7; the match to TRBD1 covers 7 bases. J was trimmed by 6 bases and V by 5 bases; bases with no gene match: 4. The CDR3 covers 12 residues. Germline CDR1 and CDR2: LGHDT and YNNKEL (reference sequence). The CDR3 region is CASSKDRREQYF. Written as DNA, the CDR3 is TGTGCCAGCAGCAAGGACAGGCGCGAGCAGTACTTC.